Listed below are T cell receptor beta chains from one sample, sequenced in a study of T cells in severe cutaneous drug reactions. TCRdb reanalyzed the multiplex PCR reads, giving one entry per CDR3 protein sequence and no DNA. This sample carries 5,000 to 7,500 distinct CDR3 sequences, with around a third going to the ten biggest clones. Specimen: cells from a skin blister. The receptors shown here come from a human donor with toxic epidermal necrolysis, a severe cutaneous drug reaction. The CDR3 runs from the conserved cysteine through the conserved F or W. Each record gives: V gene, J gene, clone size, CDR3 protein. Rows may omit the clone size; those that give it use once, few, many or a size class.

TRBV4-1,TRBJ2-5,-,CASSQDMREQETQYF
TRBV7-2,TRBJ2-5,-,CASTLLWGQQETQYF
TRBV29-1,TRBJ2-3,-,CSASGGTDTQYF
TRBV28,TRBJ2-1,-,CASSDPGQHNEQFF
TRBV5-4,TRBJ1-4,-,CASSSRDRGEKLFF
TRBV2,TRBJ2-3,-,CASSEPWDGFTDTQYF
TRBV29-1,TRBJ2-3,-,CSLGQSYTDTQYF
TRBV28,TRBJ2-1,-,CASSLFASGSRNEQFF
TRBV28,TRBJ2-2,-,CATNRYPSGELFF
TRBV29-1,TRBJ1-1,-,CSVAKAMNTEAFF
TRBV27,TRBJ1-3,-,CASSRTLSSGNTIYF
TRBV29-1,TRBJ1-1,-,CSVVAPSEAFF
TRBV27,TRBJ2-1,medium-sized,CASMGSSYNEQFF
TRBV5-6,TRBJ2-1,-,CASSTGGNEQFF
TRBV2,TRBJ2-1,-,CASSATGERVYNEQFF
TRBV28,TRBJ2-2,-,CASAPPGYTGELFF
TRBV28,TRBJ2-1,-,CASTSVPSDNEQFF
TRBV27,TRBJ2-3,-,CASSLGSSVRDTQYF
TRBV5-5,TRBJ1-1,-,CASSLARGPNTEAFF
TRBV28,TRBJ1-4,-,CASSLSPGLHEKLFF
TRBV2,TRBJ2-7,-,CASNLDGISYEQYF
TRBV5-5,TRBJ2-7,-,CASSFGITYEQYF
TRBV6-5,TRBJ2-7,-,CASSYSSGMYEQYF
TRBV6-5,TRBJ1-3,-,CASSYDSSSGNTIYF
TRBV10-3,TRBJ2-5,-,CAISEIGSSETQYF
TRBV27,TRBJ1-2,-,CASSSRGTGGRNGYTF
TRBV6-2/TRBV6-3,TRBJ2-7,medium-sized,CASSSDRSYEQYF
TRBV20-1,TRBJ1-2,-,CRLQGLDGYTF
TRBV13,TRBJ2-1,-,CASSPGRNEQFF
TRBV30,TRBJ1-4,-,CACRTGMDEKLFF
TRBV3-1,TRBJ1-3,-,CASSQESGNTIYF
TRBV29-1,TRBJ2-1,-,CSGRTGPEREQFF
TRBV28,TRBJ2-5,-,CASSLVPGETQYF
TRBV19,TRBJ2-2,-,CASSSSGPHTGELFF
TRBV19,TRBJ2-1,-,CASRLNNEQFF
TRBV4-1,TRBJ1-1,-,CASSPYLRADTEAFF
TRBV7-9,TRBJ2-4,-,CASSSLGGGRNIQYF
TRBV29-1,TRBJ1-1,medium-sized,CSVVSPLVKMNTEAFF
TRBV13,TRBJ1-1,-,CASSLAWAGTNTEAFF
TRBV27,TRBJ2-1,-,CASSLLGRENEQFF
TRBV29-1,TRBJ2-3,-,CSALGTSASTDTQYF
TRBV5-1,TRBJ1-1,-,CASSSRGENTEAFF
TRBV28,TRBJ2-1,-,CASSLALEGPWEQFF
TRBV6-5,TRBJ2-1,-,CASRIGNEQFF
TRBV15,TRBJ2-5,-,CATSRGGPLRIETQYF
TRBV29-1,TRBJ2-3,-,CSVDSPGGRGSTDTQYF
TRBV6-2/TRBV6-3,TRBJ2-2,-,CASSYSTGYTGELFF
TRBV30,TRBJ2-1,-,CAWSLDYESYNEQFF
TRBV7-9,TRBJ2-3,-,CASSHTSADTQYF